This T cell receptor (beta chain) stems from a study of CD8+CD57+ T cells in acquired aplastic anemia. TCR beta VDJ combinations and CDR3 sequences were profiled from genomic DNA. From the reads, TCRdb called clonotypes with MiXCR, one entry per CDR3 protein. This sample has 150,000 to 200,000 distinct CDR3 sequences, with nearly 50% found just once. V shed 4 bases and J shed 3 bases, with 12 bases lying between them. The CDR3 sequence is 14 residues long. It was patients with CD8+CD57+ cell expansion by flow cytometry who were chosen for sequencing. All patients had severe acquired aplastic anemia. By the time of blood sampling, patients had still received no therapy.

The TCR originated in a human donor with aplastic anemia. Sequenced: sorted CD4+, CD8+, or CD8+CD57+ T cells (not recorded which) from PBMCs. J is TRBJ1-1 and V is TRBV12-3 or TRBV12-4; D remains ambiguous. The CDR3: CASSYREGDTEAFF. The CDR3, as DNA: TGTGCCAGCAGTTACCGGGAGGGTGACACTGAAGCTTTCTTT.